Here is one TCR beta chain with its context. This record belongs to a study of technical replicates of blood from a handful of donors. Germline loops: CDR1 SGHRS, CDR2 YFSETQ. The CDR3 runs to 17 residues. Losses at the gene ends were 1 base for V and 0 bases for J; bases not matched to a gene: 6. Libraries were prepared by immunoSEQ multiplex PCR; TCRdb keeps only in-frame clonotypes and omits some of them. This table holds some 66,000 clones, over 75% found once. The TCR was taken from a human donor in good health. Some clones in this sample may be carry-over from other donors' samples. What was sequenced was PBMCs. V and J are TRBV5-1 and TRBJ2-5, with 10 positions matching TRBD2. The CDR3 here is CASSLRGTSDYQETQYF. The CDR3 bases are TGCGCCAGCAGCTTGAGGGGGACTAGCGACTACCAAGAGACCCAGTACTTC.